This entry is about one TCR beta chain. Antigen specificity is unknown. The protocol was immunoSEQ multiplex PCR, while the TCRdb copy is restricted to in-frame clones and leaves out a portion. The repertoire has about 31,000 clones, roughly 87% of them found once; the top ten carry about a fifth. The CDR3 is 17 amino acids. Germline V gives CDR1 SGHTA, CDR2 FQGTGA. V lost 1 base, J lost 3 bases, and 15 bases lay in between. These data belong to a study of OX40 agonist ivuxolimab in advanced cancers. Looking at the study overall: The dose-escalation cohort had hepatocellular carcinoma, melanoma, renal cell or head and neck cancer. Three patients, one with hepatocellular carcinoma and two with cutaneous melanoma, responded partially.

Points from the study as a whole: Dosing at 0.1 to 3.0 mg/kg was accompanied by clonal expansion of CD4+ and CD8+ blood T cells by week 6. With doses of 0.1-3.0 mg/kg, partial responders showed among the lowest clonal expansion.

The receptor's source is an adult with an advanced solid tumor such as melanoma, head and neck, liver or kidney cancer. V is TRBV7-3 and J is TRBJ2-2, with D perhaps assigned TRBD1 or TRBD2 (6 bases each). This material consisted of CD4+ or CD8+ T cells sorted from blood, taken in a trial of the OX40 agonist ivuxolimab. In nucleotides, the CDR3 is TGTGCCAGCAGCTTAAAAGGGGGGCTTGGCGACACCGGGGAGCTGTTTTTT. This codes for CASSLKGGLGDTGELFF.